Presented here are 6 T cell receptor beta chains from one specimen sequenced in a study of T cell responses to AZD1222 COVID-19 vaccine. The table came from immunoSEQ multiplex PCR; TCRdb's copy has only in-frame clones and leaves some out. The sample lists approximately 92,000 clones; about 90% were seen once. The sequences come from peripheral blood, collected on day 0 of AZD1222 vaccination. The receptors originated from an adult in good health.

The V gene is TRBV6-5, the J gene TRBJ1-2; the D is unclear. This CDR3 region has 12 residues. CDR1 is MNHEY, CDR2 SVGAGI, per germline. Deletions cut 6 bases from V and 3 bases from J, with 8 bases between. DNA of the CDR3: TGTGCCAGCAGCCCGGGGTACTATGGCTACACCTTC. Translation: CASSPGYYGYTF.

The chain joins TRBV5-4 to TRBJ2-3; D is undetermined. Per the germline V gene, CDR1 is SGHNT and CDR2 is YYREEE (reference sequence). The V and J ends lost 2 bases and 2 bases respectively, with 9 bases between them. CDR3 length: 14 amino acids. The CDR3 nucleotides read TGTGCCAGCAGCTTCCCTGGTGTCACAGATACGCAGTATTTT. Translating it yields CASSFPGVTDTQYF.

The chain employs TRBV18 and TRBJ1-5, with D possibly matching TRBD1 (5 bases). V dropped 3 bases and J dropped 5 bases, with 11 bases sitting between them. The CDR3 runs 14 residues. Per the germline V gene, CDR1 is KGHSH and CDR2 is LQKENI. For the CDR3, the DNA is TGTGCCAGCTCACCCCGGGACGGAGATCAGCCCCAGCATTTT. Translated: CASSPRDGDQPQHF.

The chain's CDR3 is CASSPEGGRTYEQYF. The CDR3 DNA is TGTGCCAGCAGCCCGGAAGGGGGCCGGACCTACGAGCAGTACTTC. The rearrangement joins TRBV4-2 to TRBJ2-7; 7 nucleotides match TRBD1. V trimming: 4 bases; J trimming: 2 bases; junction bases outside the gene matches: 8. Germline V gene lookup returns CDR1 LGHNA and CDR2 YNFKEQ. This CDR3 has 15 residues.

This clone was counted once. This chain links TRBV9 with TRBJ1-2; no clear D. The CDR3 spans 14 residues. Germline V lookup: CDR1 SGDLS, CDR2 YYNGEE. With 1 base removed from V and 7 bases from J, the gap between germline ends came to 14 bases. CDR3 nucleotides: TGTGCCAGCAGCGTACTGTTGGAGGGAAGTGGCTACACCTTC. This sequence encodes CASSVLLEGSGYTF.

V is TRBV7-3 and J is TRBJ1-1; D is ambiguous. V lost 3 bases and J 1 base, leaving 6 bases between the germline ends. Germline lookup yields CDR1 SGHTA and CDR2 FQGTGA. The CDR3 runs to 13 residues. The CDR3 bases are TGTGCCAGCAGCTTTTCAGCGAACACTGAAGCTTTCTTT. Its translation: CASSFSANTEAFF.